The rows below give T cell receptor beta chains drawn from one sample of a study of blood T cell repertoires in COVID-19. Clones were read by immunoSEQ multiplex PCR, and TCRdb kept only the in-frame ones, dropping some. This sample has 110,000 to 150,000 clones; approximately 81% occur once, and the top ten carry around 8.5%. Sequencing was performed on peripheral blood. The receptors originated from a human donor in a cohort sampled during active COVID-19. Both conserved end residues are part of each CDR3. D genes are given only for firm matches. Size is omitted from some rows. Given values are once, few, many or a class for expanded clones.

d_call | j_call | v_call | clone_size | cdr3_aa | cdr3_nt
. | TRBJ2-5 | TRBV10-3 | . | CAISGDGRGETQYF | TGTGCCATCAGTGGGGACGGTAGGGGGGAGACCCAGTACTTC
TRBD2 | TRBJ2-7 | TRBV25-1 | . | CASSEGLAGIYEQYF | TGTGCCAGCAGTGAGGGACTAGCGGGGATCTACGAGCAGTACTTC
. | TRBJ2-1 | TRBV4-3 | . | CASSQDGWVTGKDNEQFF | TGCGCCAGCAGCCAAGATGGTTGGGTCACAGGGAAAGACAATGAGCAGTTCTTC
TRBD1 | TRBJ1-5 | TRBV19 | . | CASSRDRVSSQPQHF | TGTGCCAGTAGTCGGGACAGGGTATCATCTCAGCCCCAGCATTTT
. | TRBJ2-7 | TRBV28 | . | CASSSRGAYEQYF | TGTGCCAGCAGTTCCAGGGGGGCCTACGAGCAGTACTTC
TRBD1 | TRBJ2-7 | TRBV3-1/TRBV3-2 | . | CASSQGTGGEQYF | TGTGCCAGCAGCCAAGGGACAGGGGGCGAGCAGTACTTC
. | TRBJ2-6 | TRBV28 | . | CASSFISGANVLTF | TGTGCCAGCAGTTTTATCTCTGGGGCCAACGTCCTGACTTTC
. | TRBJ2-7 | TRBV5-1 | . | CASSLAGNPNEQYF | TGCGCCAGCAGCTTGGCCGGGAATCCGAACGAGCAGTACTTC
. | TRBJ2-7 | TRBV5-5 | . | CASSLEWQTHEQYF | TGTGCCAGCAGCTTGGAGTGGCAGACTCACGAGCAGTACTTC
TRBD1 | TRBJ1-2 | TRBV27 | . | CASRPGQIYGYTF | TGTGCCAGCAGGCCGGGACAGATATATGGCTACACCTTC
TRBD2 | TRBJ2-7 | TRBV10-3 | . | CAISLGTSGYEQYF | TGTGCCATCAGTCTCGGGACTAGTGGCTACGAGCAGTACTTC
. | TRBJ2-6 | TRBV5-1 | . | CASSDPGAGANVLTF | TGCGCCAGCAGCGACCCGGGGGCTGGGGCCAACGTCCTGACTTTC
TRBD2 | TRBJ2-7 | TRBV11-1 | . | CASSRAGGSREQYF | TGTGCCAGCAGCCGAGCGGGAGGGTCCCGCGAGCAGTACTTC
TRBD1 | TRBJ1-6 | TRBV9 | many | CASSVGDRGNSPLHF | TGTGCCAGCAGCGTAGGGGACAGGGGTAATTCACCCCTCCACTTT
. | TRBJ1-1 | TRBV28 | . | CASGRGGTTEAFF | TGTGCCAGCGGGAGGGGGGGGACCACTGAAGCTTTCTTT
TRBD2 | TRBJ2-1 | TRBV5-5 | . | CASSFSSGNLEQFF | TGTGCCAGCAGCTTTAGTAGCGGGAATCTTGAGCAGTTCTTC
TRBD2 | TRBJ2-7 | TRBV7-9 | . | CASSPKYSGRSSYEQYF | TGTGCCAGCAGCCCCAAATATAGCGGGAGGAGCTCCTACGAGCAGTACTTC
. | TRBJ1-5 | TRBV21-1 | . | CASSKAMGQGPIKRRNQPQHF | TGTGCCAGCAGCAAAGCAATGGGACAGGGCCCAATCAAGAGGCGCAATCAGCCCCAGCATTTT